The 29 T cell receptor beta chains below all came from one sample that was sequenced in a study of blood T cell repertoires in COVID-19 (dated by TCRdb to 2020 to 2022). The library was produced with the immunoSEQ multiplex PCR assay. Held by TCRdb, this immuneACCESS table contains in-frame sequences only and omits some clones. Under half of the omission traces to an unresolved V gene where checked; the cause of the rest is unknown. The sample includes 55,000 to 70,000 clones, with more than 70% observed a single time. The top ten clonotypes cover more than 3.5% of the sample. Source material: peripheral blood. Receptor source: a man in his fifties or sixties with acute or convalescent COVID-19.

This clone came up once. The V gene is TRBV27, the J gene TRBJ2-2, with D unresolved. Germline V CDR1 and CDR2: MNHEY, SMNVEV (reference sequence). The V end lost 3 bases, the J end lost 5 bases, and 4 bases lay between the germline ends. The CDR3 extends over 12 amino acids. The CDR3 here is CASSLRTGELFF. CDR3 nucleotides: TGTGCCAGCAGTTTGAGGACCGGGGAGCTGTTTTTT.

This sequence joins TRBV9 and TRBJ1-1; 8 nucleotides line up with TRBD1. Germline V lookup: CDR1 SGDLS, CDR2 YYNGEE. This CDR3 has 16 amino acids. The J segment lost 0 bases and the V segment lost 4 bases, leaving 8 bases of the junction unmatched. The CDR3 bases are TGTGCCAGCAGCTCTCGGACAGGGCCCATGAACACTGAAGCTTTCTTT. It encodes CASSSRTGPMNTEAFF. Complete variable domain (other parts from reference TRBV9 and TRBJ1-1): DSGVTQTPKHLITATGQRVTLRCSPRSGDLSVYWYQQSLDQGLQFLIQYYNGEERAKGNILERFSAQQFPDLHSELNLSSLELGDSALYFCASSSRTGPMNTEAFFGQGTRLTVV.

V usage is TRBV5-1 and J usage is TRBJ2-5; 14 bases are a match to TRBD2. CDR3 length: 16 residues. From germline, CDR1 is SGHRS and CDR2 YFSETQ. After removal of 2 bases from V and 4 bases from J, the junction contained 4 bases not matched to a gene. In nucleotides, the CDR3 is TGCGCCAGCAGCTTTATGGGACTAGCGGGAGCAGAGACCCAGTACTTC. Translating gives CASSFMGLAGAETQYF.

CDR3 protein: CASSLTGSRGYTF. In DNA, the CDR3 is TGTGCCAGCAGTTTAACTGGGAGTAGGGGCTACACCTTC. J is TRBJ1-2 and V is TRBV12-3 or TRBV12-4; D gene uncertain. The CDR3 runs to 13 residues. Trimming took 2 bases from V and 8 from J, leaving 12 bases between them.

The chain links TRBV3-1 (or the pseudogene TRBV3-2) to TRBJ1-3; tentatively, D is TRBD1 (5 bases). This CDR3 has 17 amino acids. V lost 4 bases and J lost 0, with 16 bases in between. The germline V gene encodes CDR1 LGHDT and CDR2 YNNKEL (reference sequence). In DNA, the CDR3 is TGTGCCAGCAGCCGACCGGGACTCCTCAACTCTGGAAACACCATATATTTT. It is translated as CASSRPGLLNSGNTIYF.

This chain joins TRBV7-8 and TRBJ2-2; no clear D. V was trimmed by 8 bases and J by 6 bases, leaving 16 bases between them. Germline loops: CDR1 SGHVS, CDR2 FQNEAQ. The CDR3 runs 14 residues. The DNA of the CDR3 is TGTGCCAGCCCCGACACCGGCAAGCCCGGGGAGCTGTTTTTT. It yields the protein CASPDTGKPGELFF.

This rearrangement joins TRBV11-2 to TRBJ1-2; 12 bases line up with TRBD1. With V trimmed by 3 bases and J by 2 bases, 4 bases remained unmatched. Germline V gives CDR1 SGHAT, CDR2 FQNNGV. There are 16 residues in the CDR3. CDR3 bases: TGTGCCAGCAGCTTGCCCGGGACAGGGGGCAACTATGGCTACACCTTC. It is translated as CASSLPGTGGNYGYTF.

The V call is TRBV7-9, the J call TRBJ1-1; no definite D call. CDR3 length equals 14 residues. Trimming cost V 5 bases and J 3 bases, with 13 bases left between them. CDR1 SEHNR and CDR2 FQNEAQ come from the germline V gene (reference sequence). The CDR3 here is CASSLTRRDTEAFF. CDR3 nucleotides: TGTGCCAGCAGCCTGACCCGGAGGGACACTGAAGCTTTCTTT. The full variable domain, completed using reference TRBV7-9 and TRBJ1-1, is DTGVSQNPRHKITKRGQNVTFRCDPISEHNRLYWYRQTLGQGPEFLTYFQNEAQLEKSRLLSDRFSAERPKGSFSTLEIQRTEQGDSAMYLCASSLTRRDTEAFFGQGTRLTVV.

This clone occurred once. The chain recombines TRBV28 with TRBJ1-1, with 10 positions matching TRBD1. Per germline, CDR1 MDHEN and CDR2 SYDVKM. The CDR3 totals 15 residues. The ends lost 6 bases at V and 4 bases at J; junction bases unmatched: 8. Here the CDR3 DNA reads TGTGCCAGCAGACCCGACAGGGGGCGCGGCACTGAAGCTTTCTTT. Translating it yields CASRPDRGRGTEAFF. Full variable domain (remainder filled in from reference TRBV28 and TRBJ1-1): DVKVTQSSRYLVKRTGEKVFLECVQDMDHENMFWYRQDPGLGLRLIYFSYDVKMKEKGDIPEGYSVSREKKERFSLILESASTNQTSMYLCASRPDRGRGTEAFFGQGTRLTVV.

The J gene is TRBJ2-3, the V gene TRBV11-3, with TRBD1 matching 10 bases. J lost 3 bases, V lost 5 bases, and 11 bases had no gene match. This CDR3 has 17 amino acids. Looked up from germline, CDR1 is SGHNT and CDR2 is YENEEA. The CDR3 spells CASSKKTGQGITDTQYF. CDR3 in DNA: TGTGCCAGCAGCAAGAAGACGGGACAGGGGATAACAGATACGCAGTATTTT.

This chain joins TRBV11-3 and TRBJ1-6; D may be TRBD1 (5 bases). The V end lost 4 bases, the J end lost 4 bases, and 8 bases lay between the germline ends. In germline, CDR1 is SGHNT, CDR2 YENEEA. This CDR3 is built from 14 residues. In nucleotides, the CDR3 is TGTGCCAGCAGCTATGGACAATATAATTCACCCCTCCACTTT. Protein: CASSYGQYNSPLHF.

The CDR3 is CASSGNRGALRGNTIYF. For the CDR3, the DNA is TGTGCCAGCAGCGGGAACAGGGGGGCCCTAAGGGGAAACACCATATATTTT. The chain uses TRBV5-6 and TRBJ1-3; the match to TRBD1 covers 8 bases. The germline CDR1 and CDR2 sequences are SGHDT and YYEEEE. The V gene end was trimmed by 4 bases and the J gene end by 4 bases; junction bases not matched to a gene: 13. The CDR3 extends over 17 amino acids.

This chain joins TRBV7-9 and TRBJ2-7; D may be TRBD2 (6 bases). The V end lost 5 bases, the J end lost 2 bases, and 16 bases lay between the germline ends. The CDR3 covers 15 residues. Germline loops: CDR1 SEHNR, CDR2 FQNEAQ (reference sequence). The CDR3 here is CASSRSGTSAYEQYF. CDR3 coding DNA: TGTGCCAGCAGCCGTTCCGGGACTTCCGCCTACGAGCAGTACTTC. Looking up the rest from reference TRBV7-9 and TRBJ2-7 gives the full variable domain: DTGVSQNPRHKITKRGQNVTFRCDPISEHNRLYWYRQTLGQGPEFLTYFQNEAQLEKSRLLSDRFSAERPKGSFSTLEIQRTEQGDSAMYLCASSRSGTSAYEQYFGPGTRLTVT.

The rearrangement joins TRBV24-1 to TRBJ2-3, with TRBD2 matching over 12 bases. The germline V gene has CDR1 KGHDR and CDR2 SFDVKD. V was clipped by 2 bases and J by 2 bases; unmatched bases: 4. There are 17 residues in the CDR3. CDR3 amino acids: CATSDSGLAGPTDTQYF. The CDR3 nucleotides are TGTGCCACCAGTGATTCGGGACTAGCGGGCCCCACAGATACGCAGTATTTT.

This chain uses TRBV28 with TRBJ2-5; D is perhaps TRBD2 (5 bases). V was cut by 4 bases and J by 4 bases, with 10 bases left in between. CDR1 MDHEN and CDR2 SYDVKM come from the germline V gene. There are 13 residues in the CDR3. The CDR3 DNA follows: TGTGCCAGCAGTTACGGAGGCCGAGAGACCCAGTACTTC. The encoded protein is CASSYGGRETQYF.

The chain is built from TRBV13 and TRBJ1-4; tentative D call: TRBD1 (6 bases). The V and J ends lost 3 bases and 3 bases respectively, with 11 bases between them. CDR1 and CDR2 from the germline V gene are PRHDT and FYEKMQ (reference sequence). The CDR3 has 15 residues. CDR3: CASSFGQFANEKLFF. The DNA for the CDR3 is TGTGCCAGCAGCTTTGGACAGTTCGCTAATGAAAAACTGTTTTTT.

This sequence joins TRBV30 and TRBJ2-1; maybe TRBD2 (5 bases). Trimming cost V 4 bases and J 7 bases, with 17 bases left between them. CDR1 GTSNPN and CDR2 SVGIG come from the germline V gene (reference sequence). CDR3 size: 14 residues. The CDR3 DNA follows: TGTGCCTGGAATAAGGCGCTCCGGGGTAATGAGCAGTTCTTC. It codes for CAWNKALRGNEQFF.

This clone was detected only a few times. V usage is TRBV6-6 and J usage is TRBJ1-4; 7 nucleotides agree with TRBD1. V dropped 1 base and J dropped 3; count of bases not matched to a gene: 2. The CDR3 loop spans 15 amino acids. CDR1 is MNHNY and CDR2 is SVGAGI in the germline V gene (reference sequence). In nucleotides, the CDR3 is TGTGCCAGCAGTTACTTGGGACAGCCTAATGAAAAACTGTTTTTT. The encoded protein is CASSYLGQPNEKLFF.

The rearrangement uses TRBV10-1 and TRBJ2-1; D is possibly TRBD1 (6 bases). Germline loops: CDR1 WNHNN, CDR2 SYGVQD (reference sequence). With 0 bases removed from V and 10 bases from J, the gap between germline ends came to 13 bases. The CDR3 is 14 residues long. In nucleotides, the CDR3 is TGCGCCAGCAGTGAGTCAGTACAGGGCGGCGAGCAGTTCTTC. This sequence encodes CASSESVQGGEQFF.

V and J are TRBV9 and TRBJ1-1, with 8 bases that match TRBD1. CDR1 SGDLS and CDR2 YYNGEE come from the germline V gene. With 0 bases clipped from V and 4 bases from J, the junction kept 2 bases outside the gene matches. CDR3 length: 14 residues. The CDR3 bases are TGTGCCAGCAGCGTAGGGACAGGGATCACTGAAGCTTTCTTT. Residues: CASSVGTGITEAFF.

This sequence joins TRBV4-2 and TRBJ2-7; perhaps TRBD2 as D (5 bases). The V gene's germline CDR1 is LGHNA and CDR2 YNFKEQ. The CDR3 is 14 amino acids. The germline V and J ends were trimmed by 5 bases and 2 bases, with 13 bases remaining between them. The CDR3 DNA reads TGTGCCAGCAGCTACGGACTGTCCACCTACGAGCAGTACTTC. Its translation is CASSYGLSTYEQYF.

The chain links TRBV7-2 to TRBJ2-7; D is undetermined. Germline loops: CDR1 SGHTA, CDR2 FQGNSA. V was shortened by 2 bases and J by 0 bases, with 11 bases between the two germline ends. The CDR3 has 15 residues. Here the CDR3 reads CASSLRVSPSYEQYF. CDR3 DNA sequence: TGTGCCAGCAGCTTAAGAGTTTCCCCCTCCTACGAGCAGTACTTC. The whole variable domain, filled in from reference TRBV7-2 and TRBJ2-7, reads GAGVSQSPSNKVTEKGKDVELRCDPISGHTALYWYRQSLGQGLEFLIYFQGNSAPDKSGLPSDRFSAERTGGSVSTLTIQRTQQEDSAVYLCASSLRVSPSYEQYFGPGTRLTVT.

This chain uses TRBV5-4 with TRBJ1-1, with 9 bases identical to TRBD1. The CDR3 is 15 amino acids. Germline CDR1 and CDR2: SGHNT and YYREEE (reference sequence). The J segment lost 1 base and the V segment lost 3 bases, leaving 4 bases of the junction unmatched. CDR3 coding DNA: TGTGCCAGCAGCTGGCCGGGACAGGGGAACACTGAAGCTTTCTTT. It yields the protein CASSWPGQGNTEAFF.

The J gene is TRBJ2-7, the V gene TRBV28, with D perhaps TRBD2 (5 bases). Between the trimmed V and J ends, which lost 6 bases and 7 bases, there was a span of 13 bases. The CDR3 totals 12 residues. The germline V gene has CDR1 MDHEN and CDR2 SYDVKM. The CDR3 DNA is TGTGCCAGCAGCACGGAAACGGGGGAGCAGTACTTC. Translation: CASSTETGEQYF.

V gene TRBV7-3 combines with J gene TRBJ1-2; 11 positions agree with TRBD1. The germline V gene has CDR1 SGHTA and CDR2 FQGTGA. J was trimmed by 8 bases and V by 5 bases; bases with no gene match: 4. The length of the CDR3 is 13 residues. CDR3 coding DNA: TGTGCCAGCAGCCCGGACAGGGGGCAAGGCTACACCTTC. This sequence encodes CASSPDRGQGYTF.

The chain links TRBV2 to TRBJ2-6; D perhaps matches TRBD2 (5 bases). The CDR3 is 17 amino acids. V gave up 3 bases and J gave up 0 bases, with 12 bases separating them. CDR1 and CDR2 (germline): SNHLY, FYNNEI. DNA of the CDR3: TGTGCCAGCAGTGAGTACCGGGATTACTCTGGGGCCAACGTCCTGACTTTC. It encodes CASSEYRDYSGANVLTF.

The V gene is TRBV14, the J gene TRBJ2-5, with 9 bases fitting TRBD2. Germline CDR1 is SGHDN and CDR2 is FVKESK. Trimming cost V 4 bases and J 5 bases; bases outside gene matches: 8. The CDR3 is made up of 15 amino acids. This chain's CDR3 is CASSLGGTSPETQYF. The CDR3 region has the DNA TGTGCCAGCAGCCTCGGAGGGACTAGCCCGGAGACCCAGTACTTC.

This clone was detected a few times. This rearrangement joins TRBV28 to TRBJ2-2, with TRBD2 matching over 7 bases. V lost 3 bases to trimming and J lost 4 bases; unmatched junction nucleotides: 8. Germline CDR1 MDHEN, CDR2 SYDVKM. CDR3 length: 16 residues. DNA of the CDR3: TGTGCCAGCAGTTTCAGGCTAGCGGTAGGCACCGGGGAGCTGTTTTTT. This encodes CASSFRLAVGTGELFF.

J is TRBJ1-1 and V is TRBV19; D remains ambiguous. The CDR3 covers 12 residues. The germline V and J ends were trimmed by 2 bases and 8 bases, with 9 bases remaining between them. The germline V gene has CDR1 LNHDA and CDR2 SQIVND (reference sequence). The CDR3 DNA reads as TGTGCCAGTAGTATAATCGGCAGGGAAGCTTTCTTT. Protein sequence: CASSIIGREAFF.